The rows below give T cell receptor beta chains drawn from one sample of a study of CD8+ T cells in alopecia areata. Profiled with immunoSEQ multiplex PCR; TCRdb holds only in-frame clones, not every one. The table records 200,000 to 250,000 clones, less than 45% of them present only once. Sequencing was performed on CD4+ T cells sorted from blood, taken at approximately week 37, from a patient treated with tofacitinib. The receptors stem from a human donor with alopecia areata. The CDR3 runs from the conserved cysteine through the conserved F or W. A D gene is named only where the DNA matches it firmly. Rows give clone size only sometimes, using once, few, many, or a class for an expanded clone.

V	size	D	J	DNA	CDR3
TRBV7-9	NA	TRBD1	TRBJ1-2	TGTGCCAGCAGCTTAGGAACAGGGGGCATTGGCTACACCTTC	CASSLGTGGIGYTF
TRBV6-5	NA	NA	TRBJ2-1	TGTGCCAGCAGTGACTCTGTGTACAATGAGCAGTTCTTC	CASSDSVYNEQFF
TRBV25-1	NA	NA	TRBJ2-2	TGTGCCAGCTTGGCCCCCCGGATCGCCGGGGAGCTGTTTTTT	CASLAPRIAGELFF
TRBV28	many	NA	TRBJ1-4	TGTGCCACCCGACGAGGGGGTGAAAAACTGTTTTTT	CATRRGGEKLFF
TRBV20-1	once	NA	TRBJ2-7	TGCAGTGCTCCTGAACGCTACGAGCAGTACTTC	CSAPERYEQYF
TRBV5-1	NA	NA	TRBJ1-1	TGCGCCAGCAGCTTACAGATGAACACTGAAGCTTTCTTT	CASSLQMNTEAFF
TRBV30	NA	NA	TRBJ2-2	TGTGCCTGGATACAGGCGGGAAGAGTACGGGACACCGGGGAGCTGTTTTTT	CAWIQAGRVRDTGELFF
TRBV6-1	NA	TRBD2	TRBJ2-7	TGTGCCAGCAGTGCGGCCGGGACTAGCGGGCCCTACGAGCAGTACTTC	CASSAAGTSGPYEQYF
TRBV11-1	few	NA	TRBJ1-3	TGTGCCAGCAGCCCACCAGGGGCGCGTGGAAACACCATATATTTT	CASSPPGARGNTIYF
TRBV6-5	few	NA	TRBJ1-2	TGTGCCAGCAGTTACTCGAGAGGAATCGGAGGCTACACCTTC	CASSYSRGIGGYTF
TRBV20-1	few	NA	TRBJ1-2	TGCAGTGCTCGACCAGCTCGGGGCTACACCTTC	CSARPARGYTF
TRBV1	NA	NA	TRBJ2-7	TGCACCAGCAGCCAAGATTTAGCTGAATACGAGCAGTACTTC	CTSSQDLAEYEQYF
TRBV15	few	NA	TRBJ1-4	TGTGCCACCAGCAGAGATCAGAGAGGGAATGAAAAACTGTTTTTT	CATSRDQRGNEKLFF
TRBV13	NA	NA	TRBJ2-7	TGTGCCAGCAGCCCAGGACAGACAGTCAGGGAGCAGTACTTC	CASSPGQTVREQYF
TRBV6-5	NA	NA	TRBJ2-2	TGTGCCAGCACCCATCCCAGCGGTAACACCGGGGAGCTGTTTTTT	CASTHPSGNTGELFF
TRBV20-1	NA	TRBD1	TRBJ2-1	TGCAGTGCCGCAGGGGGAGAAGAGCAGTTCTTC	CSAAGGEEQFF
TRBV30	few	NA	TRBJ2-5	TGTGCCTGGAGCCCGGGGCAGTGGGCTACAGAGACCCAGTACTTC	CAWSPGQWATETQYF
TRBV30	few	TRBD1	TRBJ1-4	TGTGCCTGGAACCGGGACAGGGGCGAAAAACTGTTTTTT	CAWNRDRGEKLFF
TRBV9	NA	NA	TRBJ2-5	TGTGCCAGCAGCGTAGCTTCCAGACAAGAGACCCAGTACTTC	CASSVASRQETQYF
TRBV4-3	NA	NA	TRBJ2-3	TGCGCCAGCAGCCAAGCTAACACAGATACGCAGTATTTT	CASSQANTDTQYF
TRBV27	few	NA	TRBJ2-5	TGTGCCAGCAGTTTCCAGGGGGGGTACCAAGAGACCCAGTACTTC	CASSFQGGYQETQYF
TRBV6-5	NA	NA	TRBJ1-2	TGTGCCAGCAGTGAGTTAGGCACCTATGGCTACACCTTC	CASSELGTYGYTF
TRBV2	few	NA	TRBJ1-4	TGTGCCAGCAGACAGTCTTCGGAAAAACTGTTTTTT	CASRQSSEKLFF
TRBV6-5	NA	NA	TRBJ2-3	TGTGCCAGCAGTTACTCGTGGTCAACTAGCACAGATACGCAGTATTTT	CASSYSWSTSTDTQYF
TRBV7-2	NA	TRBD2	TRBJ2-5	TGTGCCAGCAGCCTCGGACTAGCGGGAGCAGAGACCCAGTACTTC	CASSLGLAGAETQYF
TRBV19	few	NA	TRBJ2-2	TGTGCCAGTAGTAGAGACAGGACGAACACCGGGGAGCTGTTTTTT	CASSRDRTNTGELFF
TRBV27	many	NA	TRBJ2-7	TGTGCCAGCAGTTTAACGGCTCTCTCCTACGAGCAGTACTTC	CASSLTALSYEQYF
TRBV30	NA	NA	TRBJ1-2	TGTGCCTGGAGTCCCCCCGCGGGCTACACCTTC	CAWSPPAGYTF
TRBV11-2	NA	TRBD2	TRBJ2-5	TGTGCCAGCAGCCTCCGGACTAGCGGGATTTCAGAGACCCAGTACTTC	CASSLRTSGISETQYF
TRBV7-6	NA	NA	TRBJ2-1	TGTGCCAGCAGCTCCGGTAGGACCTACAATGAGCAGTTCTTC	CASSSGRTYNEQFF
TRBV28	few	NA	TRBJ2-6	TGTGCCAGCAGTTTAATATCTGGGTCTGGGGCCAACGTCCTGACTTTC	CASSLISGSGANVLTF
TRBV23-1	NA	NA	TRBJ2-1	TGCGCCAGCAGTCAATCCGGGGAGCAGTTCTTC	CASSQSGEQFF
TRBV20-1	NA	NA	TRBJ1-2	TGCAGTGCTAGAGATCCTGGTGGCTACACCTTC	CSARDPGGYTF
TRBV2	NA	TRBD2	TRBJ2-5	TGTGCCAGCACCGGGACTAGCGGGAGGGATGAGACCCAGTACTTC	CASTGTSGRDETQYF
TRBV5-1	NA	NA	TRBJ2-2	TGCGCCAGCAGCTTGCTGACCACCGGGGAGCTGTTTTTT	CASSLLTTGELFF
TRBV5-6	NA	NA	TRBJ2-5	TGTGCCAGCAGCCCTCGATCTAGGCTGTTCGGGACCCAGTACTTC	CASSPRSRLFGTQYF
TRBV7-2	NA	TRBD1	TRBJ2-7	TGTGCCACCTCACCCGGACAGGGAAGGGGTGGCGTCTACGAGCAGTACTTC	CATSPGQGRGGVYEQYF
TRBV20-1	NA	NA	TRBJ2-7	TGCAGTGCACCTGATCTCTACGAGCAGTACTTC	CSAPDLYEQYF
TRBV18	few	TRBD2	TRBJ2-7	TGTGCCAGCTCATCCGGGACTAGTGGCTACGAGCAGTACTTC	CASSSGTSGYEQYF
TRBV30	NA	NA	TRBJ2-5	TGTGCCTGGAGTTCGTCGTACCAAGAGACCCAGTACTTC	CAWSSSYQETQYF
TRBV6-5	NA	NA	TRBJ1-2	TGTGCCAGCAGTTACAGGGGAGCTAACTATGGCTACACCTTC	CASSYRGANYGYTF
TRBV19	NA	NA	TRBJ1-5	TGTGCCAGTAGTATGTCCTCAGGGCGCAATCAGCCCCAGCATTTT	CASSMSSGRNQPQHF